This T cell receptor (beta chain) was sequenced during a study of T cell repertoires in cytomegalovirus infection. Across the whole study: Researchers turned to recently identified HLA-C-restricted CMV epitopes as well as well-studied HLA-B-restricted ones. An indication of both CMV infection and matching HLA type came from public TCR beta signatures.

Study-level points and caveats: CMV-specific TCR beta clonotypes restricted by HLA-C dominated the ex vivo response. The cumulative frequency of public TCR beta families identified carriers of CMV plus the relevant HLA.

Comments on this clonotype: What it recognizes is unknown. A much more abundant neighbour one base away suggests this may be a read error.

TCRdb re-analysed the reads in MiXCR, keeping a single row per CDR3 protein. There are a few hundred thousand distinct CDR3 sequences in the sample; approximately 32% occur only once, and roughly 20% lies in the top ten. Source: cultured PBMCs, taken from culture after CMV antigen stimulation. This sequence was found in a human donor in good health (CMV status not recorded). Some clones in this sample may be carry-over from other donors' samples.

CDR3 residues: CASSWGDTQYF. CDR3 DNA sequence: TGTGCCAGCAGCTGGGGAGATACGCAGTATTTT. The chain couples TRBV5-6 to TRBJ2-3; D unclear. With 3 bases removed from V and 5 bases from J, the gap between germline ends came to 4 bases. CDR1 SGHDT and CDR2 YYEEEE come from the germline V gene. The CDR3 is made up of 11 amino acids.